What follows describes a single TCR beta chain. Its antigen is undetermined. Constant-segment primers were used for 5'RACE, and the resulting TCR alpha and TCR beta cDNA libraries carried sample barcodes and UMIs. TCRdb analysed the 5' RACE reads with MiXCR anew, one entry per CDR3 protein. The sample holds about 180,000 distinct CDR3 sequences, around 16% seen once. The V gene end was trimmed by 3 bases and the J gene end by 7 bases; junction bases not matched to a gene: 11. This CDR3 has 16 amino acids. The V gene's germline CDR1 is SGHTA and CDR2 FQGNSA. This sample is drawn from a study of T-cell memory formation after mild COVID-19. Background on the study: Largely donor-specific TCR clusters were found. Findings and limits, study-wide: A second wave expanding day 15 to 37 was CD4+-biased; contracting clones were balanced. That cross-reactive memory joined was suggested by some responding clones appearing in pre-infection memory.

The sequenced sample consisted of PBMCs or a T cell subset sorted from them (not recorded which). V gene TRBV7-2 combines with J gene TRBJ2-1; 8 bases fit TRBD1. This clonotype originated in an adult woman who had mild COVID-19 (a few samples of this study predate the infection). Cell type and time point are not known. This CDR3 reads CASSFTRGPSGNEQFF. The CDR3 nucleotides are TGTGCCAGCAGCTTTACCAGGGGGCCATCGGGTAATGAGCAGTTCTTC.